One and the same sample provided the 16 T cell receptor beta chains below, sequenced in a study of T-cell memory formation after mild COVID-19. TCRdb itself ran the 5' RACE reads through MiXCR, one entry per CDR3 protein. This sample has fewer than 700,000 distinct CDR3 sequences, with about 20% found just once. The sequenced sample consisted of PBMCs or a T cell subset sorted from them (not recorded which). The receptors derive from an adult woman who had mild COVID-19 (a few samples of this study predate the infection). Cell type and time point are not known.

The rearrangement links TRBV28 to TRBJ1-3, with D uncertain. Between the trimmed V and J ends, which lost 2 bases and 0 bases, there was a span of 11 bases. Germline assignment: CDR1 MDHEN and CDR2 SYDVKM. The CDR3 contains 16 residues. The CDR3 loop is CASSLAGIPSGNTIYF. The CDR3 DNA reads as TGTGCCAGCAGTTTAGCTGGAATCCCCTCTGGAAACACCATATATTTT.

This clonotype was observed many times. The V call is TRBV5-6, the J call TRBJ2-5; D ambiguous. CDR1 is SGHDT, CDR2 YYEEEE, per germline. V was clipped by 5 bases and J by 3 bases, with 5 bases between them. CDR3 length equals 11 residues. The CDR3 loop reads CASSQKETQYF. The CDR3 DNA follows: TGTGCCAGCAGTCAAAAAGAGACCCAGTACTTC.

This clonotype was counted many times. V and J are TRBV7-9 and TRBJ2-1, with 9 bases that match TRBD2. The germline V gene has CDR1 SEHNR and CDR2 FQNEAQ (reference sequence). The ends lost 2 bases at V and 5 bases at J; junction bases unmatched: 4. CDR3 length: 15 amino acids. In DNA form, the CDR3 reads TGTGCCAGCAGCTTATTTTCTAGCGGGGACAATGAGCAGTTCTTC. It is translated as CASSLFSSGDNEQFF.

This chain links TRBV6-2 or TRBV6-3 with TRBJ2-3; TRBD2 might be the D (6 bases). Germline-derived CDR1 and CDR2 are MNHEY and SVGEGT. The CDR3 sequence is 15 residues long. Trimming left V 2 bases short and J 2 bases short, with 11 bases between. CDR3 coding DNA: TGTGCCAGCAGTTACGCGGGACTCGCCACAGATACGCAGTATTTT. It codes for CASSYAGLATDTQYF.

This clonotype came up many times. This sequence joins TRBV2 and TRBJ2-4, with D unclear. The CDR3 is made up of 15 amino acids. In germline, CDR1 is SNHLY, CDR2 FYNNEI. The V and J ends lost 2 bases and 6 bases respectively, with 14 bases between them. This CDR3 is CASSERGGVGNIQYF. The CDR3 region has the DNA TGTGCCAGCAGTGAAAGAGGTGGAGTTGGAAACATTCAGTACTTC.

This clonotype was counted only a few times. DNA of the CDR3: TGTGCCAGCGCGACGACCGCTCGAGGGGATACGCAGTATTTT. Protein: CASATTARGDTQYF. The chain carries TRBV7-9 and TRBJ2-3, with TRBD2 as a possible D gene (5 bases). The CDR3 length is 14 residues. Germline V gene lookup returns CDR1 SEHNR and CDR2 FQNEAQ (reference sequence). Trimming pared 8 bases from V and 6 bases from J, leaving 18 bases between.

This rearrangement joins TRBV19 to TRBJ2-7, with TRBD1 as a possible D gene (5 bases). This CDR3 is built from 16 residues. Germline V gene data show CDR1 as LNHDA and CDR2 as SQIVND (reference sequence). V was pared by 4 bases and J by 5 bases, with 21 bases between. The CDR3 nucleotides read TGTGCCAGTAGTACCCCCCTTGGCACGGTAGGGGACGAGCAGTACTTC. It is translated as CASSTPLGTVGDEQYF.

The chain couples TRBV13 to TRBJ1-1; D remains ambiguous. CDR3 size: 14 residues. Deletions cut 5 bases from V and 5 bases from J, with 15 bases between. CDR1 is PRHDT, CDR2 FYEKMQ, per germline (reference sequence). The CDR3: CASSTTPEATEAFF. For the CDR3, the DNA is TGTGCCAGCAGCACGACTCCGGAGGCTACTGAAGCTTTCTTT.

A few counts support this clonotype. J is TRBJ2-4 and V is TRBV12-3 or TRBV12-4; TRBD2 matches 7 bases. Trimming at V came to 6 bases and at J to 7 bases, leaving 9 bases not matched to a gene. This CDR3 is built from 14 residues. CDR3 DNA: TGTGCCAGCAGCCCGTGGGAGGGTTGGAACATTCAGTACTTC. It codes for CASSPWEGWNIQYF.

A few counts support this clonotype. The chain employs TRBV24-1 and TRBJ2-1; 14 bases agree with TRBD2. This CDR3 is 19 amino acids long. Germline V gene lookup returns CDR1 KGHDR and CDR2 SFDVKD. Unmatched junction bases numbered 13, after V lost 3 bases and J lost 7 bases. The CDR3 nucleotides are TGTGCCACCAGTGATCCACGACAGGGACTAGCGGGAGCAGCGAATGAGCAGTTCTTC. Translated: CATSDPRQGLAGAANEQFF.

The CDR3 sequence is CASTSPPGLAGDTQYF. In DNA, the CDR3 is TGTGCCAGCACCTCTCCACCGGGACTAGCCGGAGATACGCAGTATTTT. This chain links TRBV6-2 or TRBV6-3 with TRBJ2-3, with 9 positions matching TRBD2. The length of the CDR3 is 16 residues. The V segment lost 7 bases and the J segment 5 bases; nucleotides outside the gene matches: 13. Looked up from germline, CDR1 is MNHEY and CDR2 is SVGEGT.

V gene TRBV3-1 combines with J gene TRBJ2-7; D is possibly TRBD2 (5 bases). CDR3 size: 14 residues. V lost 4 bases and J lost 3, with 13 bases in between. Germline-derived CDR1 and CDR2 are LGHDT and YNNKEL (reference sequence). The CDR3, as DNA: TGTGCCAGCAGCCCCTACTCGGGGTACTACGAGCAGTACTTC. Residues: CASSPYSGYYEQYF.

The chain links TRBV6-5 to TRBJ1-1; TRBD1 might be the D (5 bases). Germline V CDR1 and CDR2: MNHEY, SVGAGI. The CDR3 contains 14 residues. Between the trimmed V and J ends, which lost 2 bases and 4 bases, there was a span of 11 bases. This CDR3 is CASSYGTSGTEAFF. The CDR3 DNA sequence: TGTGCCAGCAGTTACGGGACCTCCGGCACTGAAGCTTTCTTT.

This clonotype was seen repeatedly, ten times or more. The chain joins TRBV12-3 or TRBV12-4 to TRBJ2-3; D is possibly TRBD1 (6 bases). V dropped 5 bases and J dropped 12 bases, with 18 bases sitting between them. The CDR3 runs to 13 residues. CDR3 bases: TGTGCCAGCAGTCCACAGGGTAGTTTGCCCCAGTATTTT. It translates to CASSPQGSLPQYF.

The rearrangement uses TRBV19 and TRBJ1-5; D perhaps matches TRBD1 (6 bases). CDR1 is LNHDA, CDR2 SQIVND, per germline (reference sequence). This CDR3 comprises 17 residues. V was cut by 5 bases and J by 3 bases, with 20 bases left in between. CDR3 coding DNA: TGTGCCAGTAGTCCCCGGGGAGGGGGGCTAATCAATCAGCCCCAGCATTTT. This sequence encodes CASSPRGGGLINQPQHF.

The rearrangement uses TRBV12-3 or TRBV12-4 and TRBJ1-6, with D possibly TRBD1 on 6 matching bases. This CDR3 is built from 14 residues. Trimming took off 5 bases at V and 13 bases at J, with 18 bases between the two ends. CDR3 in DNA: TGTGCCAGCAGTCCGGACAGTTCAATTCGGCCCCTCCACTTT. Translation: CASSPDSSIRPLHF.